Listed below are T cell receptor beta chains from one sample, sequenced in a study of regulatory and conventional T cells in RAG deficiency. The repertoire was sequenced with immunoSEQ multiplex PCR; TCRdb's copy has only in-frame clones and lacks some. Among 6,500 to 7,000 clones listed, roughly four fifths were seen once. The same sample was also used in a study of regulatory T cells.

Material for sequencing was CD8+ T cells sorted from blood. Receptors were obtained from a human donor in good health. The CDR3 runs from the conserved cysteine through the conserved F or W. The D gene is left open where the match is weak. Some rows have no size entry. The others give once, few or many, or a class for an expanded clone.

>TRBJ2-1|NA|TRBV7-9|NA
TGTGCCAGCAGCTTAGGAATGCAGGGGATAAAGAATGAGCAGTTCTTC
CASSLGMQGIKNEQFF
>TRBJ2-3|NA|TRBV19|NA
TGTGCCAGTAGTAAAGTTCCGGGCCCTAACCAATTCACAGATACGCAGTATTTT
CASSKVPGPNQFTDTQYF
>TRBJ1-4|NA|TRBV30|NA
TGTGCCTGGAGTGTTGGGAAAGCAACTAATGAAAAACTGTTTTTT
CAWSVGKATNEKLFF
>TRBJ2-1|NA|TRBV15|NA
TGTGCCACCAGCAGTCTCTCCCATGAGCAGTTCTTC
CATSSLSHEQFF
>TRBJ2-3|NA|TRBV5-8|TRBD2
TGTGCCAGCAGCCAAGAAGCGGGGGGGCCAGATACGCAGTATTTT
CASSQEAGGPDTQYF
>TRBJ1-5|NA|TRBV19|TRBD1
TGTGCCAGTAGTAGAAAGGGACAGGACAATCAGCCCCAGCATTTT
CASSRKGQDNQPQHF
>TRBJ2-2|NA|TRBV28|NA
TGTGCCAGCAGTTTGGCAGGCACGAACACCGGGGAGCTGTTTTTT
CASSLAGTNTGELFF
>TRBJ1-2|once|TRBV6-6|NA
TGTGCCAGCACAGCGTCCGCGCTATACTATGGCTACACCTTC
CASTASALYYGYTF
>TRBJ1-5|NA|TRBV25-1|NA
TGTGCCAGCAGTGGCCGGGCTTGGAGCAATCAGCCCCAGCATTTT
CASSGRAWSNQPQHF
>TRBJ2-7|NA|TRBV5-1|NA
TGCGCCAGCAGCCCAGTCCCGGGACTTGACTACGAGCAGTACTTC
CASSPVPGLDYEQYF
>TRBJ1-2|NA|TRBV9|NA
TGTGCCAGCAGCCCTTCCGGACAAAGGATCCAATATGGCTACACCTTC
CASSPSGQRIQYGYTF
>TRBJ2-7|medium-sized|TRBV7-9|TRBD1
TGTGCCAGCAGCTTAGGATCCGGACAGGATAACTTC
CASSLGSGQDNF
>TRBJ1-1|NA|TRBV7-9|NA
TGTGCCAGCAGCAATCCCGGCGGGTCCATTACTGAAGCTTTCTTT
CASSNPGGSITEAFF
>TRBJ2-5|NA|TRBV10-3|TRBD2
TGTGCCATCAGCGGGGGGGAAGAGACCCAGTACTTC
CAISGGEETQYF
>TRBJ1-1|NA|TRBV11-2|NA
TGTGCCAGCAGCCCGGGTCCCCCGGATGAAGCTTTCTTT
CASSPGPPDEAFF
>TRBJ2-5|NA|TRBV7-9|NA
TGTGCCAGCAGCTTTCTAGAGGTCCAAGAGACCCAGTACTTC
CASSFLEVQETQYF
>TRBJ1-2|NA|TRBV2|NA
TGTGCCAGCAGTGAAGGCACGAATAACTATGGCTACACCTTC
CASSEGTNNYGYTF
>TRBJ2-2|NA|TRBV6-4|NA
TGTGCCAGCAGTGACGAGCCGGGGGCCGCGAACACCGGGGAGCTGTTTTTT
CASSDEPGAANTGELFF
>TRBJ2-7|few|TRBV19|NA
TGTGCCAGTAGTCCCACAGGGCGGAACGAGCAGTACTTC
CASSPTGRNEQYF
>TRBJ1-5|NA|TRBV9|NA
TGTGCCAGCAGCGTAGGGGGAGGCAATCAGCCCCAGCATTTT
CASSVGGGNQPQHF
>TRBJ1-1|NA|TRBV5-1|NA
TGCGCCAGCAGTCCGACGGGGGAGGAAGCTTTCTTT
CASSPTGEEAFF
>TRBJ1-5|NA|TRBV28|NA
TGTGCCAGCAGTTTAACCGGGGGGCGACGTCAGCCCCAGCATTTT
CASSLTGGRRQPQHF
>TRBJ2-1|NA|TRBV9|NA
TGTGCCAGCAGCCTCCACTCGAATGAGCAGTTCTTC
CASSLHSNEQFF
>TRBJ2-3|few|TRBV11-3|NA
TGTGCCAGCAGCTCCCGGACAGTTGATACGCAGTATTTT
CASSSRTVDTQYF
>TRBJ1-1|NA|TRBV28|TRBD1
TGTGCCAGCAGCCGGAGCGGGACAGGGGTAAGCGGCACTGAAGCTTTCTTT
CASSRSGTGVSGTEAFF
>TRBJ1-2|NA|TRBV28|TRBD1
TGTGCCAGCAGTTATCCGGGACAGAGGGGTGACTATGGCTACACCTTC
CASSYPGQRGDYGYTF
>TRBJ2-7|few|TRBV27|NA
TGTGCCAGCAGTTTCACGGCCTCCTACGAGCAGTACTTC
CASSFTASYEQYF
>TRBJ2-1|NA|TRBV2|NA
TGTGCCAGCATCCTAGGGGGTGGCTCCTACAATGAGCAGTTCTTC
CASILGGGSYNEQFF
>TRBJ2-7|NA|TRBV7-2|NA
TGTGCCAGCAATCAAGTGGGGGCCGGGGACGTAAGCGAGCAGTACTTC
CASNQVGAGDVSEQYF
>TRBJ1-1|NA|TRBV19|TRBD1
TGTGCCAGTAGTGCCGGGACAGGGAACACTGAAGCTTTCTTT
CASSAGTGNTEAFF
>TRBJ2-5|once|TRBV4-1|NA
TGCGCCAGCAGCCCTCCTGGGCCCCAAGAGACCCAGTACTTC
CASSPPGPQETQYF
>TRBJ2-3|NA|TRBV6-5|TRBD2
TGTGCCAGCAGTTCGCTAGCGGGGGGGCCTGTAGATACGCAGTATTTT
CASSSLAGGPVDTQYF
>TRBJ2-2|NA|TRBV9|TRBD1
TGTGCCAGCAGCGGCGGACAGGGAGACGCCGGGGAGCTGTTTTTT
CASSGGQGDAGELFF
>TRBJ1-3|NA|TRBV9|NA
TGTGCCAGCAGCGTAGAGGGGGTGCCTGGAAACACCATATATTTT
CASSVEGVPGNTIYF
>TRBJ2-3|NA|TRBV7-2|NA
TGTGCCAGCAGCTCCCGGACAGTTGATACGCAGTATTTT
CASSSRTVDTQYF
>TRBJ1-1|NA|TRBV18|NA
TGTGCCAGCTCACCCTACACCACGAACACTGAAGCTTTCTTT
CASSPYTTNTEAFF
>TRBJ2-1|NA|TRBV7-9|TRBD1
TGTGCCAGCAGCCAGCAGGGGGCCCCGGACAATGAGCAGTTCTTC
CASSQQGAPDNEQFF
>TRBJ1-2|NA|TRBV9|TRBD1
TGTGCCAGCAGCACCGGACAGGTAACGGGCTACACCTTC
CASSTGQVTGYTF
>TRBJ2-3|NA|TRBV4-1|NA
TGCGCCAGCAGCCAAGATTCTGGGGCAGATACGCAGTATTTT
CASSQDSGADTQYF
>TRBJ1-4|once|TRBV5-1|NA
TGCGCCAGCAGCTTAGAGACAGGCCTTGATAATGAAAAACTGTTTTTT
CASSLETGLDNEKLFF
>TRBJ2-5|few|TRBV6-4|TRBD2
TGTGCCAGCAGTGACCAAGCGGGGGGCCAAGAGACCCAGTACTTC
CASSDQAGGQETQYF
>TRBJ2-7|NA|TRBV7-9|TRBD2
TGTGCCAGCAGCCATGTAGCGGGGGCGTTAGGAGTATTCTACGAGCAGTACTTC
CASSHVAGALGVFYEQYF
>TRBJ2-3|NA|TRBV5-1|TRBD2
TGCGCCAGCAGCTTGGGCGGGGGGCAAGATACGCAGTATTTT
CASSLGGGQDTQYF
>TRBJ1-1|NA|TRBV7-9|NA
TGTGCCAGAGCCGTGGGGGGGCCTCTTGAAGCTTTCTTT
CARAVGGPLEAFF
>TRBJ1-2|NA|TRBV6-5|NA
TGTGCCAGCAGTCAAGCCTACTTGAATGGCTACACCTTC
CASSQAYLNGYTF
>TRBJ2-7|NA|TRBV15|NA
TGTGCCACCAGCAGAGGGGAGTCGGGCGAGCAGTACTTC
CATSRGESGEQYF
>TRBJ2-7|NA|TRBV7-9|NA
TGTGCCAGCAGCCCCCATCAGGAGACCTACGAGCAGTACTTC
CASSPHQETYEQYF
>TRBJ2-7|NA|TRBV7-6|TRBD1
TGTGCCAGCAGCCAAGGGACAGGGAGTAGCTACGAGCAGTACTTC
CASSQGTGSSYEQYF
>TRBJ2-3|NA|TRBV2|TRBD2
TGTGCCAGCAGTGAAGGAGCGGGGGCTCTGAAGACGCAGTATTTT
CASSEGAGALKTQYF
>TRBJ1-2|NA|TRBV5-3|NA
TGTGCCAGCAGCTGGCGACACGAAATTAACTATGGCTACACCTTC
CASSWRHEINYGYTF
>TRBJ2-7|NA|TRBV10-2|TRBD2
TGCGCCAGCAGTGACAGCGGGGGGCCATACGAGCAGTACTTC
CASSDSGGPYEQYF
>TRBJ1-1|NA|TRBV15|NA
TGTGCCACCAGCAGACGGGACGAGCTTAACACTGAAGCTTTCTTT
CATSRRDELNTEAFF